The clone carrying this T cell receptor beta chain was recorded many times. The data stem from a study of patients and donors after allogeneic stem cell transplantation. The CDR3 is 15 residues long. V trimming: 6 bases; J trimming: 6 bases; junction bases outside the gene matches: 13. A single record per CDR3 protein comes from TCRdb applying MiXCR to the RT-PCR reads. The sample consists of 900,000 to 1,000,000 distinct CDR3 sequences, approximately 19% of them appearing once. Specimen: blood, either unsorted or a sorted T cell fraction (not recorded which). This chain connects TRBV12-3 or TRBV12-4 to TRBJ1-2; 7 nucleotides align to TRBD1. This receptor was taken from a human donor who was either an allogeneic HSCT recipient or a stem cell or donor lymphocyte infusion donor (not recorded which). It is not recorded whose cells these are; they may come from a transplant donor. CDR3 coding DNA: TGTGCCAGCAGCCCTGGCGAGAGGGGGCGGAATGGCTACACCTTC. Amino acids: CASSPGERGRNGYTF.